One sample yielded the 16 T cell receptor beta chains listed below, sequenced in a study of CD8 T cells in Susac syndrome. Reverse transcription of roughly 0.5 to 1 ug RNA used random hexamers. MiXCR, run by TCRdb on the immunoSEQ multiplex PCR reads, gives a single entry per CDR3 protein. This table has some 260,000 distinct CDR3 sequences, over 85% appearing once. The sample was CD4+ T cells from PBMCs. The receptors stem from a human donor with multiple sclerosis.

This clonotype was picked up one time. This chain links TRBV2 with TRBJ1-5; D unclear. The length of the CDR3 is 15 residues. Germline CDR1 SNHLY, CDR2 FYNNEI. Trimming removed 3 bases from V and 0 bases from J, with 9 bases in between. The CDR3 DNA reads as TGTGCCAGCAGTGAGACGTGGGATAGCAATCAGCCCCAGCATTTT. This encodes CASSETWDSNQPQHF.

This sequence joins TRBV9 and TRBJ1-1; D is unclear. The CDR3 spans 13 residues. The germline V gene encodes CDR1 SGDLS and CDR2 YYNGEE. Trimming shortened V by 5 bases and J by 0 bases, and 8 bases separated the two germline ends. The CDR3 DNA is TGTGCCAGCAGTGGCGGGATGAACACTGAAGCTTTCTTT. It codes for CASSGGMNTEAFF.

In DNA form, the CDR3 reads TGCAGCGTTGCGCGGCTATCTGGGAGGGATGGCTACACCTTC. Translating it yields CSVARLSGRDGYTF. The chain employs TRBV29-1 and TRBJ1-2; D not certain. CDR1 SQVTM and CDR2 ANQGSEA come from the germline V gene. The ends were cut back, 4 bases at V and 6 bases at J, with 18 bases in the middle. The CDR3 spans 14 residues.

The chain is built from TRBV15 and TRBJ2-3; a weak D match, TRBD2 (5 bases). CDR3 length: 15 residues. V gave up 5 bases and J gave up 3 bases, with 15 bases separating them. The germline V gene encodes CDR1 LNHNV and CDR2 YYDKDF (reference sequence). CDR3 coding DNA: TGTGCCACCAGCTTTGGAGCGGTTCCAACAGATACGCAGTATTTT. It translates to CATSFGAVPTDTQYF.

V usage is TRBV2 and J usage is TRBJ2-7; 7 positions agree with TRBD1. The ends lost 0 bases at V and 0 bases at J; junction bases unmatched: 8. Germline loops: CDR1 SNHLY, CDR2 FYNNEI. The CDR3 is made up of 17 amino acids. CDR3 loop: CASSEALLRGPSYEQYV. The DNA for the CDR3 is TGTGCCAGCAGTGAAGCGCTTCTAAGGGGGCCCTCCTACGAGCAGTACGTC.

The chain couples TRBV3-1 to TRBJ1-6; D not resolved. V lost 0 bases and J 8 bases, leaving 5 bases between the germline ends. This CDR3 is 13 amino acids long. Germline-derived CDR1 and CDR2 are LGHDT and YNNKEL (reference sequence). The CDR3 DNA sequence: TGTGCCAGCAGCCAAGAAACGTATTCACCCCTCCACTTT. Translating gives CASSQETYSPLHF.

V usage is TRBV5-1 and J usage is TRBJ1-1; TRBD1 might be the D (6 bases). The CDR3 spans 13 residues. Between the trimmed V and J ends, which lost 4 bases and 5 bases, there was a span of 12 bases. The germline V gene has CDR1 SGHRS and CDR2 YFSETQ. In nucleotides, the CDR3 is TGCGCCAGCAGCCTAGACAGGATTACTGAAGCTTTCTTT. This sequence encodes CASSLDRITEAFF.

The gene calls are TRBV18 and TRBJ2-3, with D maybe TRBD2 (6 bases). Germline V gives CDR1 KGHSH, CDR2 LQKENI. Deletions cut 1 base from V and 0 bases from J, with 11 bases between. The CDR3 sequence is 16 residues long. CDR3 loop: CASSPQRASSTDTQYF. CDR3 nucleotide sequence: TGTGCCAGCTCACCACAGCGGGCGTCTAGCACAGATACGCAGTATTTT. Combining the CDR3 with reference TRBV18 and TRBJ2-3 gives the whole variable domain NAGVMQNPRHLVRRRGQEARLRCSPMKGHSHVYWYRQLPEEGLKFMVYLQKENIIDESGMPKERFSAEFPKEGPSILRIQQVVRGDSAAYFCASSPQRASSTDTQYFGPGTRLTVL.

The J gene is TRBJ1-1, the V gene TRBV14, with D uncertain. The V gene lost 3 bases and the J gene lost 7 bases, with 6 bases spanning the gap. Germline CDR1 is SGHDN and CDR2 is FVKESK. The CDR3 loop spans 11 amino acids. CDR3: CASSQGFEAFF. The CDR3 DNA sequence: TGTGCCAGCAGCCAGGGCTTTGAAGCTTTCTTT.

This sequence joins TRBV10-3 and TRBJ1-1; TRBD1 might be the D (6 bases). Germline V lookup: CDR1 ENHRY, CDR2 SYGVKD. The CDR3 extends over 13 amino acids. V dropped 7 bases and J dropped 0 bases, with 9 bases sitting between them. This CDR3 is CAIKGHLNTEAFF. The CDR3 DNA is TGTGCCATCAAGGGACACCTGAACACTGAAGCTTTCTTT.

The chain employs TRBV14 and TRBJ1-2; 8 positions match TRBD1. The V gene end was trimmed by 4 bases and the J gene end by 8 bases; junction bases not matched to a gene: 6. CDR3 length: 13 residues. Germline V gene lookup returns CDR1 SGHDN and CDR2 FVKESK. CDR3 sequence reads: CASSRTGLGGYTF. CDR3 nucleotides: TGTGCCAGCAGCCGGACAGGGTTGGGCGGCTACACCTTC.

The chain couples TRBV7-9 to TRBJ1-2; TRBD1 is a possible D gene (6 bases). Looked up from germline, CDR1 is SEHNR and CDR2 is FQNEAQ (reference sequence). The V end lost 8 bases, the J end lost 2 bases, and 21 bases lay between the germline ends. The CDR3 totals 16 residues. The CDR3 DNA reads TGTGCCAGCGGGAAGGGACAACCCTACGGGAACTATGGCTACACCTTC. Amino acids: CASGKGQPYGNYGYTF.

The CDR3 DNA reads as TGTGCCAGCAGTTTACCCACAGACTACTCTGGGGCCAACGTCCTGACTTTC. It codes for CASSLPTDYSGANVLTF. V is TRBV28 and J is TRBJ2-6, with D maybe TRBD2 (5 bases). Trimming removed 2 bases at V and 0 bases at J, with 11 bases between. Germline V gene sequence: CDR1 MDHEN, CDR2 SYDVKM. CDR3 size: 17 residues.

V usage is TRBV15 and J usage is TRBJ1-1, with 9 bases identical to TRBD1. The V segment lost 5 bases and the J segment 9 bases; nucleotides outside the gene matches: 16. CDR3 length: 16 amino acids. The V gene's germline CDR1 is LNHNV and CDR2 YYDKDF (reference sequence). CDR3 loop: CATSGLDRGRSYQAFF. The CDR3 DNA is TGTGCCACCAGCGGATTGGACAGGGGACGGTCTTACCAAGCTTTCTTT. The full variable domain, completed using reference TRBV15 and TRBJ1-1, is DAMVIQNPRYQVTQFGKPVTLSCSQTLNHNVMYWYQQKSSQAPKLLFHYYDKDFNNEADTPDNFQSRRPNTSFCFLDIRSPGLGDTAMYLCATSGLDRGRSYQAFFGQGTRLTVV.

The CDR3 here is CASSPDTWGDTIYF. Written as DNA, the CDR3 is TGTGCCAGCAGCCCGGACACCTGGGGAGACACCATATATTTT. The chain employs TRBV5-4 and TRBJ1-3; D may be TRBD1 (5 bases). CDR3 size: 14 residues. With 4 bases removed from V and 8 bases from J, the gap between germline ends came to 16 bases. Germline V gene data show CDR1 as SGHNT and CDR2 as YYREEE (reference sequence). The variable domain in full, with the rest retrieved from reference TRBV5-4 and TRBJ1-3, is ETGVTQSPTHLIKTRGQQVTLRCSSQSGHNTVSWYQQALGQGPQFIFQYYREEENGRGNFPPRFSGLQFPNYSSELNVNALELDDSALYLCASSPDTWGDTIYFGEGSWLTVV.

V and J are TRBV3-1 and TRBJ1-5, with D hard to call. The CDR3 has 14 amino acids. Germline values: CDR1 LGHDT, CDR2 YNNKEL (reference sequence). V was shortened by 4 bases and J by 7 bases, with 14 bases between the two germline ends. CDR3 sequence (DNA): TGTGCCAGCAGCCCGGGAAAGGGAGAACAGCCCCAGCATTTT. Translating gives CASSPGKGEQPQHF. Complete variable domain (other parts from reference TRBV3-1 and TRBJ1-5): DTAVSQTPKYLVTQMGNDKSIKCEQNLGHDTMYWYKQDSKKFLKIMFSYNNKELIINETVPNRFSPKSPDKAHLNLHINSLELGDSAVYFCASSPGKGEQPQHFGDGTRLSIL.